These 28 T cell receptor beta chains were sequenced from one sample in a study of T cell changes during pregnancy in multiple sclerosis. The repertoire was sequenced with immunoSEQ multiplex PCR; TCRdb's copy has only in-frame clones and lacks some. Of roughly 38,000 clones listed, about nine tenths are singletons. The material was CD4+ T cells from peripheral blood mononuclear cells, obtained in the second trimester of pregnancy. Every receptor here comes from a female donor in good health, enrolled as a control in a pregnancy study.

This clone has more than one count but fewer than ten. The chain has TRBV7-2 and TRBJ2-7, with TRBD1 matching 9 bases. V trimming: 3 bases; J trimming: 1 base; junction bases outside the gene matches: 4. Germline V gives CDR1 SGHTA, CDR2 FQGNSA. The CDR3 contains 15 residues. CDR3 sequence reads: CASSFSGTGSYEQYF. Here the CDR3 DNA reads TGTGCCAGCAGCTTTTCCGGGACAGGGTCCTACGAGCAGTACTTC.

In this sample, this clone turned up once. The chain combines TRBV19 with TRBJ2-3; 12 bases align to TRBD1. CDR1 is LNHDA, CDR2 SQIVND, per germline (reference sequence). V was pared by 10 bases and J by 7 bases, with 12 bases of the junction left unmatched. CDR3 length: 15 amino acids. CDR3 sequence reads: CATRPGQGASHTQYF. CDR3 in DNA: TGTGCCACCAGACCGGGACAGGGGGCGTCACATACGCAGTATTTT.

The genes are TRBV2 and TRBJ1-1; 8 bases fit TRBD1. The V and J ends lost 8 bases and 8 bases, in that order; junction bases with no gene match: 4. Germline assignment: CDR1 SNHLY and CDR2 FYNNEI. The CDR3 covers 11 residues. Here the CDR3 reads CASYRGREAFF. CDR3 bases: TGTGCCAGCTACAGGGGGAGAGAAGCTTTCTTT.

The chain couples TRBV7-9 to TRBJ2-1; TRBD1 aligns across 8 bases. Trimming removed 4 bases from V and 6 bases from J; junction bases left unmatched: 5. Germline CDR1 is SEHNR and CDR2 is FQNEAQ (reference sequence). The CDR3 loop spans 14 amino acids. The CDR3 sequence is CASSSGQGGNEQFF. CDR3 sequence (DNA): TGTGCCAGCAGCTCAGGACAGGGAGGCAATGAGCAGTTCTTC.

J is TRBJ2-3 and V is TRBV5-1; tentatively, D is TRBD2 (6 bases). CDR1 is SGHRS, CDR2 YFSETQ, per germline. V was cut by 4 bases and J by 5 bases, with 20 bases left in between. CDR3 size: 16 residues. The DNA of the CDR3 is TGCGCCAGCAGCCTCACCCGACTAGAACTGGGAGATACGCAGTATTTT. It yields the protein CASSLTRLELGDTQYF.

A single count supports this clone. The J gene is TRBJ1-1, the V gene TRBV7-6; no clear D gene. This CDR3 region has 13 residues. Germline CDR1 is SGHVS and CDR2 is FNYEAQ. The V gene lost 4 bases and the J gene lost 0 bases, with 6 bases spanning the gap. Here the CDR3 reads CASSYKLNTEAFF. DNA of the CDR3: TGTGCCAGCAGCTACAAGTTGAACACTGAAGCTTTCTTT.

This chain joins TRBV5-1 and TRBJ1-6; D might be TRBD1 (6 bases). Per the germline V gene, CDR1 is SGHRS and CDR2 is YFSETQ. The CDR3 extends over 12 amino acids. Trimming left V 3 bases short and J 11 bases short, with 9 bases between. DNA of the CDR3: TGCGCCAGCAGCTCGACAGGCCCACCCCTCCACTTT. Amino acid sequence: CASSSTGPPLHF.

The chain links TRBV5-1 to TRBJ2-6; 14 bases align to TRBD2. Germline V gene data show CDR1 as SGHRS and CDR2 as YFSETQ. The CDR3 covers 18 residues. With V trimmed by 3 bases and J by 2 bases, 4 bases remained unmatched. Here the CDR3 reads CASSSGLAGGPGANVLTF. The CDR3 DNA sequence: TGCGCCAGCAGCTCCGGACTAGCGGGAGGCCCTGGGGCCAACGTCCTGACTTTC.

This clone came up a few times. The V gene is TRBV28, the J gene TRBJ1-2; 9 bases map to TRBD1. The length of the CDR3 is 16 residues. CDR1 is MDHEN and CDR2 is SYDVKM in the germline V gene. J lost 8 bases, V lost 5 bases, and 15 bases had no gene match. The CDR3 here is CASSPPGQGMFFGYTF. In DNA form, the CDR3 reads TGTGCCAGCAGTCCTCCAGGACAGGGGATGTTTTTCGGCTACACCTTC.

The rearrangement links TRBV11-1 to TRBJ2-5; 9 bases map to TRBD1. The CDR3 length is 14 residues. The trim removed 8 bases at V and 5 bases at J, leaving 9 bases unmatched. Germline V gene lookup returns CDR1 SGHAT and CDR2 FQDESV (reference sequence). CDR3 amino acids: CASLGQGMVETQYF. The CDR3 region has the DNA TGTGCCAGCTTGGGACAGGGAATGGTGGAGACCCAGTACTTC.

The chain has TRBV25-1 and TRBJ2-1; D is unresolved. Germline CDR1 and CDR2: MGHDK and SYGVNS. CDR3 length: 12 amino acids. Trimming shortened V by 7 bases and J by 6 bases, and 10 bases separated the two germline ends. CDR3 in amino acids: CASMWSSNEQFF. The DNA of the CDR3 is TGTGCCAGCATGTGGAGTTCCAATGAGCAGTTCTTC.

V usage is TRBV30 and J usage is TRBJ1-4; the D gene is possibly TRBD1 (6 bases). The length of the CDR3 is 14 residues. Germline lookup yields CDR1 GTSNPN and CDR2 SVGIG (reference sequence). The germline V and J ends were trimmed by 0 bases and 8 bases, with 13 bases remaining between them. The CDR3 loop reads CAWSVLGGPEKLFF. Here the CDR3 DNA reads TGTGCCTGGAGTGTACTGGGGGGGCCCGAAAAACTGTTTTTT.

This sequence joins TRBV5-5 and TRBJ1-1; D possibly corresponds to TRBD1 (6 bases). Germline V gives CDR1 SGHKS, CDR2 YYEKEE (reference sequence). The CDR3 loop spans 13 amino acids. V lost 4 bases to trimming and J lost 4 bases, with 11 bases between them. The CDR3 spells CASSAWTATEAFF. CDR3 coding DNA: TGTGCCAGCAGCGCCTGGACAGCCACTGAAGCTTTCTTT. The whole variable domain, filled in from reference TRBV5-5 and TRBJ1-1, reads DAGVTQSPTHLIKTRGQQVTLRCSPISGHKSVSWYQQVLGQGPQFIFQYYEKEERGRGNFPDRFSARQFPNYSSELNVNALLLGDSALYLCASSAWTATEAFFGQGTRLTVV.

V is TRBV2 and J is TRBJ2-1, with 9 bases fitting TRBD1. Per germline, CDR1 SNHLY and CDR2 FYNNEI. V lost 2 bases and J lost 8; bases outside the gene matches: 7. This CDR3 is built from 15 residues. The CDR3 DNA reads as TGTGCCAGCAGTGAACTACAGGGGGCAGGGTATGAGCAGTTCTTC. Protein sequence: CASSELQGAGYEQFF. Together with reference TRBV2 and TRBJ2-1, the CDR3 gives the full variable domain: EPEVTQTPSHQVTQMGQEVILRCVPISNHLYFYWYRQILGQKVEFLVSFYNNEISEKSEIFDDQFSVERPDGSNFTLKIRSTKLEDSAMYFCASSELQGAGYEQFFGPGTRLTVL.

The chain joins TRBV7-3 to TRBJ1-2; 8 bases match TRBD1. Losses at the gene ends were 5 bases for V and 3 bases for J; bases not matched to a gene: 5. Germline V CDR1 and CDR2: SGHTA, FQGTGA. CDR3 length: 14 residues. CDR3 bases: TGTGCCAGCAGCCCTACAGGGGGGGACTATGGCTACACCTTC. Translated, it gives CASSPTGGDYGYTF. Looking up the rest from reference TRBV7-3 and TRBJ1-2 gives the full variable domain: GAGVSQTPSNKVTEKGKYVELRCDPISGHTALYWYRQSLGQGPEFLIYFQGTGAADDSGLPNDRFFAVRPEGSVSTLKIQRTERGDSAVYLCASSPTGGDYGYTFGSGTRLTVV.

The chain employs TRBV7-9 and TRBJ1-5; D not certain. V gave up 1 base and J gave up 3 bases, with 10 bases separating them. The germline V gene encodes CDR1 SEHNR and CDR2 FQNEAQ (reference sequence). CDR3 length equals 15 residues. CDR3 residues: CASSLGGLNNQPQHF. Here the CDR3 DNA reads TGTGCCAGCAGCTTAGGTGGACTGAACAATCAGCCCCAGCATTTT. The entire variable domain, with the rest obtained from reference TRBV7-9 and TRBJ1-5, is as follows: DTGVSQNPRHKITKRGQNVTFRCDPISEHNRLYWYRQTLGQGPEFLTYFQNEAQLEKSRLLSDRFSAERPKGSFSTLEIQRTEQGDSAMYLCASSLGGLNNQPQHFGDGTRLSIL.

CDR3 in DNA: TGTGCCAGCAGCCGCCGGTTGACTAGTTTCTGGGAAGAGACCCAGTACTTC. This codes for CASSRRLTSFWEETQYF. V and J are TRBV14 and TRBJ2-5; D is possibly TRBD2 (6 bases). Trimming took 4 bases from V and 3 from J, leaving 21 bases between them. This CDR3 is built from 17 residues. CDR1 and CDR2 from the germline V gene are SGHDN and FVKESK.

This clone was picked up a small number of times. The CDR3 reads CASSLSIAGRQPQHF. The CDR3 nucleotides are TGTGCCAGCAGTTTATCGATTGCGGGGAGGCAGCCCCAGCATTTT. V gene TRBV27 combines with J gene TRBJ1-5; the D is unclear. Germline CDR1 and CDR2: MNHEY and SMNVEV (reference sequence). The CDR3 loop spans 15 amino acids. V was shortened by 0 bases and J by 7 bases, with 13 bases between the two germline ends.

The J gene is TRBJ2-7, the V gene TRBV21-1; TRBD1 is the table's D call, not checked against the DNA. TRBV21-1 corresponds to a pseudogene. The CDR3 is made up of 14 amino acids. CDR3 nucleotides: TGTGCCAGCAGCAAAGTGGCAGGCCAATACGAGCAGTACTTC. The encoded protein is CASSKVAGQYEQYF.

This rearrangement joins TRBV10-1 to TRBJ2-3; 8 nucleotides agree with TRBD1. Per germline, CDR1 WNHNN and CDR2 SYGVQD (reference sequence). V trimming: 5 bases; J trimming: 2 bases; junction bases outside the gene matches: 6. The CDR3 contains 15 residues. CDR3 region: CASSHGTGPTDTQYF. CDR3 nucleotide sequence: TGCGCCAGCAGTCACGGGACAGGACCCACAGATACGCAGTATTTT.

The CDR3 spells CASAIYSGNTIYF. CDR3 DNA: TGTGCCAGCGCCATCTACTCTGGAAACACCATATATTTT. The J gene is TRBJ1-3, the V gene TRBV5-4; unclear D gene. Per the germline V gene, CDR1 is SGHNT and CDR2 is YYREEE (reference sequence). Trimming left V 7 bases short and J 0 bases short, with 8 bases between. The length of the CDR3 is 13 residues.

The chain carries TRBV27 and TRBJ1-6; TRBD1 matches at 7 bases. The CDR3 totals 17 residues. Germline values: CDR1 MNHEY, CDR2 SMNVEV (reference sequence). The V segment lost 2 bases and the J segment 7 bases; nucleotides outside the gene matches: 11. CDR3 loop: CASSLIPPTGTNSPLHF. For the CDR3, the DNA is TGTGCCAGCAGTTTAATCCCTCCGACAGGGACGAATTCACCCCTCCACTTT.

The chain combines TRBV6-1 with TRBJ2-7; D not resolved. The ends were cut back, 4 bases at V and 3 bases at J, with 10 bases in the middle. Germline V gene sequence: CDR1 MNHNS, CDR2 SASEGT. The CDR3 has 13 amino acids. CDR3 protein: CASSVEADYEQYF. DNA of the CDR3: TGTGCCAGCAGTGTTGAAGCCGACTACGAGCAGTACTTC.

This clone showed up just once. The genes are TRBV5-1 and TRBJ1-2; TRBD1 matches 9 bases. Germline V gives CDR1 SGHRS, CDR2 YFSETQ. Trimming took 5 bases from V and 8 from J; bases not matched to a gene: 7. The CDR3 totals 13 residues. DNA for the CDR3: TGCGCCAGCAGTGCGGGACAGGGTGGGGGCTACACCTTC. Amino acids: CASSAGQGGGYTF.

V and J are TRBV2 and TRBJ2-7; tentatively, D is TRBD1 (6 bases). The germline V gene has CDR1 SNHLY and CDR2 FYNNEI. V shed 7 bases and J shed 4 bases, with 11 bases lying between them. This CDR3 comprises 12 residues. In nucleotides, the CDR3 is TGTGCCAGCAAAGACAGGCTGTACGAGCAGTACTTC. Translating gives CASKDRLYEQYF.

This chain links TRBV20-1 with TRBJ2-1, with D unresolved. The CDR3 spans 10 residues. The germline gives CDR1 DFQATT, CDR2 SNEGSKA (reference sequence). The CDR3 sequence is CSPFFNEQFF. DNA of the CDR3: TGCTCTCCTTTCTTTAATGAGCAGTTCTTC.

This chain connects TRBV7-6 to TRBJ2-5; D is possibly TRBD2 (6 bases). Looked up from germline, CDR1 is SGHVS and CDR2 is FNYEAQ. V was trimmed by 0 bases and J by 5 bases, leaving 19 bases between them. The CDR3 runs 17 residues. As DNA, the CDR3 is TGTGCCAGCAGCTTAGCACGAGGGACTGGGGGTATGGAGACCCAGTACTTC. It encodes CASSLARGTGGMETQYF.

A word on this clone: This CDR3 is also generated by other DNA sequences in the sample. This chain joins TRBV29-1 and TRBJ2-5, with 10 bases aligning to TRBD2. The junction had 2 bases not matched to a gene; V was cut back by 6 bases and J by 4 bases. This CDR3 has 12 amino acids. Germline V gene sequence: CDR1 SQVTM, CDR2 ANQGSEA. As DNA, the CDR3 is TGCAGCGTAGCGGGGGGGCCAGAGACCCAGTACTTC. Amino acids: CSVAGGPETQYF. Combining the CDR3 with reference TRBV29-1 and TRBJ2-5 gives the whole variable domain SAVISQKPSRDICQRGTSLTIQCQVDSQVTMMFWYRQQPGQSLTLIATANQGSEATYESGFVIDKFPISRPNLTFSTLTVSNMSPEDSSIYLCSVAGGPETQYFGPGTRLLVL.